Following are 24 T cell receptor beta chains from one sample sequenced in a study of human T cells and chemical hapten exposure. TCRdb processed the RACE reads anew with MiXCR; each CDR3 protein has one entry. The top ten clones hold less than 9% of a sample with approximately 370,000 distinct CDR3 sequences, around 5.5% of them seen once. Documented time point: pre-sensitization, week 0. Specified treatment: therapeutic diphenylcyclopropenone sensitization with weekly scalp DPC. Sequenced material: whole blood, taken in connection with sensitization to the hapten diphenylcyclopropenone (DPC). The receptors here all came from a woman aged 18-29 years with alopecia areata. Some clones in this sample may be carry-over from other donors' samples.

V is TRBV4-2 and J is TRBJ2-6, with 9 bases lining up with TRBD1. After removal of 4 bases from V and 1 base from J, the junction contained 11 bases not matched to a gene. CDR3 length: 19 residues. The germline gives CDR1 LGHNA, CDR2 YNFKEQ. The CDR3 DNA reads as TGTGCCAGCAGCCTTACAGGGGGCTTCGACCATTCTGGGGCCAACGTCCTGACTTTC. Residues: CASSLTGGFDHSGANVLTF.

This clonotype has a count of ten or more. J is TRBJ1-2 and V is TRBV20-1, with D uncertain. The CDR3 contains 13 residues. Per germline, CDR1 DFQATT and CDR2 SNEGSKA (reference sequence). V gave up 6 bases and J gave up 0 bases, with 11 bases separating them. As DNA, the CDR3 is TGCAGTGCCACCCCGACTGCTAACTATGGCTACACCTTC. This codes for CSATPTANYGYTF.

The chain employs TRBV7-8 and TRBJ2-2; no reliable D call. There are 13 residues in the CDR3. V lost 3 bases and J 4 bases, leaving 6 bases between the germline ends. CDR1 SGHVS and CDR2 FQNEAQ come from the germline V gene. CDR3 sequence: CASSFTATGELFF. Here the CDR3 DNA reads TGTGCCAGCAGCTTTACAGCCACCGGGGAGCTGTTTTTT.

This clonotype was seen ten or more times. The chain has TRBV7-2 and TRBJ2-1; a possible D gene is TRBD2 (6 bases). The V end was cut by 1 base, the J end by 0 bases, with 10 bases between. The CDR3 runs 16 residues. Germline V gene sequence: CDR1 SGHTA, CDR2 FQGNSA. CDR3 protein: CASSLVRGSSYNEQFF. The CDR3, as DNA: TGTGCCAGCAGCTTAGTGCGGGGCAGCTCCTACAATGAGCAGTTCTTC.

The sample holds many counts of this clonotype. CDR3 DNA: TGTGCCAGCAGTGCGGGACAGGGGCAGAACGAGCAGTACTTC. As protein: CASSAGQGQNEQYF. This chain joins TRBV6-2 or TRBV6-3 and TRBJ2-7, with TRBD1 matching over 10 bases. J gave up 5 bases and V 5 bases, and 6 bases lay outside the gene matches. The CDR3 contains 14 residues. CDR1 is MNHEY and CDR2 is SVGEGT in the germline V gene.

The chain links TRBV7-8 to TRBJ2-5; D perhaps matches TRBD2 (5 bases). V lost 0 bases to trimming and J lost 5 bases, with 16 bases between them. The germline V gene has CDR1 SGHVS and CDR2 FQNEAQ. This CDR3 region has 16 residues. Here the CDR3 DNA reads TGTGCCAGCAGCTTAGCGAGGGCAGTCTTTGGGGAGACCCAGTACTTC. This gives the protein CASSLARAVFGETQYF.

This clonotype was counted ten times or more. This chain uses TRBV12-3 or TRBV12-4 with TRBJ1-5; no firm D call. The length of the CDR3 is 14 residues. V shed 3 bases and J shed 5 bases, with 11 bases lying between them. This CDR3 reads CASSFTAVDQPQHF. For the CDR3, the DNA is TGTGCCAGCAGTTTTACCGCAGTTGATCAGCCCCAGCATTTT.

The chain carries TRBV10-2 and TRBJ2-1; a possible D gene is TRBD1 (6 bases). This CDR3 contains 15 residues. Germline CDR1 is WSHSY and CDR2 is SAAADI. V was cut by 0 bases and J by 3 bases, with 9 bases left in between. The CDR3 region has the DNA TGCGCCAGCAGTGAGTCGAGCAGGGGCTACAATGAGCAGTTCTTC. This translates into CASSESSRGYNEQFF.

This clonotype was detected ten times or more. This chain uses TRBV6-5 with TRBJ1-5; possible D gene TRBD1, 6 bases. The CDR3 loop spans 13 amino acids. CDR1 is MNHEY, CDR2 SVGAGI, per germline. V was clipped by 4 bases and J by 6 bases, with 10 bases between them. CDR3 coding DNA: TGTGCCAGCAGTTTGACAGGTCCTCAGCCCCAGCATTTT. It yields the protein CASSLTGPQPQHF.

The rearrangement uses TRBV6-5 and TRBJ2-7; D perhaps matches TRBD2 (6 bases). Per the germline V gene, CDR1 is MNHEY and CDR2 is SVGAGI. The ends were cut back, 6 bases at V and 7 bases at J, with 19 bases in the middle. The CDR3 extends over 14 amino acids. This chain's CDR3 is CASRDGTDYGEQYF. The CDR3 DNA reads TGTGCCAGCAGGGATGGGACTGATTACGGTGAGCAGTACTTC.

This clonotype showed up just a few times. The chain combines TRBV6-1 with TRBJ1-3; a possible D gene is TRBD1 (6 bases). Germline CDR1 reads MNHNS; CDR2 reads SASEGT. Trimming removed 5 bases at V and 2 bases at J, with 16 bases between. CDR3 length: 16 amino acids. The CDR3 DNA sequence: TGTGCCAGCAGTTCGGCCTCGACAGGAGCTGGAAACACCATATATTTT. Residues: CASSSASTGAGNTIYF.

The gene calls are TRBV7-2 and TRBJ2-3, with no clear D. Germline V gene sequence: CDR1 SGHTA, CDR2 FQGNSA. The ends were cut back, 1 base at V and 0 bases at J, with 11 bases in the middle. The CDR3 spans 16 residues. The CDR3 DNA reads as TGTGCCAGCAGCTTAGACGACCGGCGGAGCACAGATACGCAGTATTTT. It specifies CASSLDDRRSTDTQYF.

This clonotype came up many times. For the CDR3, the DNA is TGTGCCAGCAGCCAGGGGGGGGTCAATCAGCCCCAGCATTTT. This translates into CASSQGGVNQPQHF. The chain combines TRBV7-2 with TRBJ1-5; TRBD1 agrees at 7 bases. Trimming removed 5 bases from V and 3 bases from J; junction bases left unmatched: 4. Germline CDR1 is SGHTA and CDR2 is FQGNSA. This CDR3 has 14 amino acids. Looking up the rest from reference TRBV7-2 and TRBJ1-5 gives the full variable domain: GAGVSQSPSNKVTEKGKDVELRCDPISGHTALYWYRQSLGQGLEFLIYFQGNSAPDKSGLPSDRFSAERTGGSVSTLTIQRTQQEDSAVYLCASSQGGVNQPQHFGDGTRLSIL.

With regard to this clonotype: An end of the junction differs from the germline gene, which may be a read error. The chain joins TRBV5-6 to TRBJ2-1, with 10 bases fitting TRBD1. CDR3 length equals 16 residues. Germline CDR1 and CDR2: SGHDT and YYEEEE. The chain's CDR3 is CASSPPGQGPYNEQFF. The CDR3 DNA is TGTGCCAGCAGCCCGCCGGGACAGGGGCCCTATAATGAGCAGTTCTTC.

This clonotype was counted many times. V and J are TRBV28 and TRBJ2-3; the D is unclear. Per germline, CDR1 MDHEN and CDR2 SYDVKM. Trimming took 1 base from V and 6 from J, leaving 14 bases between them. This CDR3 region has 15 residues. The CDR3 coding sequence is TGTGCCAGCAGTTTATTAGTCGGCGGTGAGGATACGCAGTATTTT. The encoded protein is CASSLLVGGEDTQYF. Full variable domain (rest looked up from reference TRBV28 and TRBJ2-3): DVKVTQSSRYLVKRTGEKVFLECVQDMDHENMFWYRQDPGLGLRLIYFSYDVKMKEKGDIPEGYSVSREKKERFSLILESASTNQTSMYLCASSLLVGGEDTQYFGPGTRLTVL.

This rearrangement joins TRBV25-1 to TRBJ1-5, with D perhaps matching TRBD1 (5 bases). The V gene's germline CDR1 is MGHDK and CDR2 SYGVNS. CDR3 length: 16 amino acids. The V gene lost 0 bases and the J gene lost 1 base, with 10 bases spanning the gap. CDR3 DNA: TGTGCCAGCAGTGAATATGGGGCGGGCAGCAATCAGCCCCAGCATTTT. This translates into CASSEYGAGSNQPQHF.

This clonotype has a count of ten or more. The chain joins TRBV12-3 or TRBV12-4 to TRBJ1-6; the D is unclear. V dropped 5 bases and J dropped 6 bases, with 8 bases sitting between them. The CDR3 totals 13 residues. CDR3 bases: TGTGCCAGCAGTCCGCGGCCTAATTCACCCCTCCACTTT. This gives the protein CASSPRPNSPLHF.

This clonotype was picked up a small number of times. The genes are TRBV9 and TRBJ2-2, with D unresolved. V was clipped by 3 bases and J by 7 bases, with 7 bases between them. CDR1 is SGDLS, CDR2 YYNGEE, per germline. The CDR3 has 12 amino acids. The CDR3 region has the DNA TGTGCCAGCAGCGGCCCACGCGGGGAGCTGTTTTTT. Its protein is CASSGPRGELFF.

This clonotype was found many times. The chain has TRBV29-1 and TRBJ2-2; possible D gene TRBD1, 5 bases. Trimming removed 2 bases from V and 4 bases from J, with 8 bases in between. The CDR3 contains 13 residues. Germline loops: CDR1 SQVTM, CDR2 ANQGSEA. CDR3 loop: CSVEKGATGELFF. The CDR3 DNA reads as TGCAGCGTTGAAAAAGGGGCCACCGGGGAGCTGTTTTTT.

This clonotype was observed at least ten times. The chain employs TRBV5-4 and TRBJ2-3; 9 nucleotides align to TRBD2. The V gene end was trimmed by 4 bases and the J gene end by 0 bases; junction bases not matched to a gene: 6. The CDR3 totals 16 residues. Germline CDR1 SGHNT, CDR2 YYREEE (reference sequence). The DNA for the CDR3 is TGTGCCAGCAGCCGAGGGACTAGCCGGAGCACAGATACGCAGTATTTT. Its translation: CASSRGTSRSTDTQYF.

A few counts support this clonotype. The V call is TRBV28, the J call TRBJ2-7; 7 positions agree with TRBD1. This CDR3 is 13 amino acids long. CDR1 is MDHEN, CDR2 SYDVKM, per germline. The V gene end was trimmed by 2 bases and the J gene end by 6 bases; junction bases not matched to a gene: 4. CDR3 residues: CASSLGTESEQYF. As DNA, the CDR3 is TGTGCCAGCAGTTTAGGGACAGAAAGCGAGCAGTACTTC.

V gene TRBV6-5 combines with J gene TRBJ1-3; possible D gene TRBD1, 6 bases. CDR1 is MNHEY, CDR2 SVGAGI, per germline. V was pared by 5 bases and J by 2 bases, with 13 bases between. This CDR3 has 15 residues. The CDR3 DNA reads TGTGCCAGCAGTACCGACAGGTTGGCTGGAAACACCATATATTTT. Translating gives CASSTDRLAGNTIYF.

This clonotype was seen a few times. This chain links TRBV12-3 or TRBV12-4 with TRBJ1-5; D might be TRBD1 (5 bases). This CDR3 spans 15 amino acids. V dropped 5 bases and J dropped 0 bases, with 11 bases sitting between them. The chain's CDR3 is CASSGLGDSNQPQHF. The CDR3, as DNA: TGTGCCAGCAGTGGACTGGGGGATAGCAATCAGCCCCAGCATTTT.

The chain links TRBV7-2 to TRBJ2-5, with D unresolved. This CDR3 has 11 residues. The V gene lost 5 bases and the J gene lost 5 bases, with 6 bases spanning the gap. Germline V gene sequence: CDR1 SGHTA, CDR2 FQGNSA. The CDR3 here is CASSAAETQYF. The CDR3, as DNA: TGTGCCAGCAGCGCCGCGGAGACCCAGTACTTC.